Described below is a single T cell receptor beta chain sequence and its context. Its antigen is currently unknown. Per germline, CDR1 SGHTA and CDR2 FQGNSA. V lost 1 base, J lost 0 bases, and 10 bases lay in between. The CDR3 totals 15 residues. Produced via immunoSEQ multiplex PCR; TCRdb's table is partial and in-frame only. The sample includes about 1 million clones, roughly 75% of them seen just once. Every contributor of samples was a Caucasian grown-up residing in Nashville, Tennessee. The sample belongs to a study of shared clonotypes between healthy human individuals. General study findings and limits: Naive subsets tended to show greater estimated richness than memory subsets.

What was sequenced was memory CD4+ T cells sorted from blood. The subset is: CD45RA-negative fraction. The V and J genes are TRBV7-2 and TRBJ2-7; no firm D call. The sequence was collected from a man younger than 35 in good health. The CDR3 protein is CASSLVLTGSYEQYF. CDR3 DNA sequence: TGTGCCAGCAGCTTAGTATTAACGGGCTCCTACGAGCAGTACTTC. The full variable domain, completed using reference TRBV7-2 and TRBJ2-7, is GAGVSQSPSNKVTEKGKDVELRCDPISGHTALYWYRQSLGQGLEFLIYFQGNSAPDKSGLPSDRFSAERTGGSVSTLTIQRTQQEDSAVYLCASSLVLTGSYEQYFGPGTRLTVT.